This TCR beta chain was sequenced for a study of cytomegalovirus exposure and HLA in healthy donors. Primers included in the PCR were 60 Vbeta and 13 Jbeta primers. TCRdb's table, derived via immunoSEQ multiplex PCR, lists solely in-frame clones and lacks some. Here the sample spans fewer than 200,000 clones, about 79% being singletons. Study observations and caveats: Later analysis identified a missense DCLRE1C variant that was linked to TCR beta V- and J-gene trimming. Among donors in an Asian-associated ancestry cluster, a later analysis reportedly found fewer N-insertions than the roughly 610-donor mean. What was likely a sequencing artifact was a cluster of highly shared sequence variants.

V lost 6 bases and J 9 bases, leaving 15 bases between the germline ends. Looked up from germline, CDR1 is MNHEY and CDR2 is SMNVEV (reference sequence). This CDR3 region has 13 residues. About this clone itself: As yet, its antigen is unknown.

The specimen sequenced was PBMCs. This chain connects TRBV27 to TRBJ2-1; D is perhaps TRBD2 (5 bases). The receptor was derived from a girl aged 2-10 years in good health and CMV-seropositive. This chain's CDR3 is CASSTGSGSEQFF. In DNA form, the CDR3 reads TGTGCCAGCAGCACGGGATCCGGATCTGAGCAGTTCTTC.